This T cell receptor beta chain was sequenced for a study of CD8 T cells in Susac syndrome. General study findings and limits: The study's TCR sequencing and HLA analysis drew on a certain number of individuals. That number was acknowledged as relatively small.

V lost 1 base and J lost 1; bases outside the gene matches: 13. Germline lookup yields CDR1 LGHNA and CDR2 YNFKEQ. This CDR3 has 20 residues. In the multiple sclerosis control group, patients were treatment-naive and had stable or active relapsing-remitting disease. It was with random hexamers that 0.5 to 1 ug RNA was reverse transcribed. TCRdb ran MiXCR on the immunoSEQ multiplex PCR reads and lists one entry per CDR3 protein. The table includes 150,000 to 200,000 distinct CDR3 sequences, approximately 95% detected once. A note on this clonotype: Antigen: not known.

The chain carries TRBV4-2 and TRBJ2-1; 10 bases map to TRBD2. This clonotype was sampled from a human donor with multiple sclerosis. The sequenced material came from CD4+ T cells from PBMCs. The CDR3 DNA follows: TGTGCCAGCAGCCAAGGGAGTAGCGGGGGGCCCACTTTATCCTACAATGAGCAGTTCTTC. This codes for CASSQGSSGGPTLSYNEQFF.